This is a list of T cell receptor beta chains from one sample in a study of regulatory T cells in long-lasting Graves disease. TCRdb reprocessed the multiplex PCR reads with MiXCR, giving one entry per CDR3 protein. The sample has roughly 530,000 distinct CDR3 sequences; 15% to 20% are singletons. In addition, the sample was reused for a study of T cells in Graves' hyperthyroidism and ophthalmopathy.

This sample comprised peripheral blood mononuclear cells (PBMCs), obtained at new diagnosis, from a patient treated with antithyroid drugs. The receptors were sampled from a woman aged 35-65 years with Graves disease. CDR3s include the opening cysteine and the closing phenylalanine or tryptophan. A D gene is named only where the DNA matches it firmly. Rows give clone size only sometimes, using once, few, many, or a class for an expanded clone.

D gene | J gene | V gene | clone size | CDR3 DNA | CDR3 protein
NA | TRBJ2-7 | TRBV2 | many | TGTGCCAGCACGCAGGGAATTCTAGGGATAACCTACGAGCAGTACTTC | CASTQGILGITYEQYF
NA | TRBJ1-2 | TRBV5-6 | many | TGTGCCAGCAGTTTGGCCGGGACACCGAACTATGGCTACACCTTC | CASSLAGTPNYGYTF
NA | TRBJ1-4 | TRBV6-1 | NA | TGTGCCAGCAGAGAACAGGGTAGTAATGAAAAACTGTTTTTT | CASREQGSNEKLFF
NA | TRBJ2-7 | TRBV14 | NA | TGTGCCAGCAGCCAAGGTAGATGGAGCGAGCAGTACTTC | CASSQGRWSEQYF
TRBD2 | TRBJ2-5 | TRBV20-1 | many | TGCAGTGCTGTGACTAGCGGGGAAGAGACCCAGTACTTC | CSAVTSGEETQYF
TRBD2 | TRBJ2-2 | TRBV27 | many | TGTGCCAGCCGACGGACTAGGACGAACACCGGGGAGCTGTTTTTT | CASRRTRTNTGELFF
NA | TRBJ2-1 | TRBV4-2 | NA | TGTGCCAGCAGCCAAGAACGGGGCTCTGAGCAGTTCTTC | CASSQERGSEQFF
NA | TRBJ1-1 | TRBV18 | NA | TGTGCCAGCTCACCATCTGGCGATGAAGCTTTCTTT | CASSPSGDEAFF
TRBD1 | TRBJ2-7 | TRBV7-9 | NA | TGTGCCAGCAGCTCAATACTCTCGGACAGGGTATTCCCCTACGAGCAGTACTTC | CASSSILSDRVFPYEQYF
TRBD2 | TRBJ2-1 | TRBV6-1 | few | TGTGCCACCTCTGGGGGGGATCTACGTGAGCAGTTCTTC | CATSGGDLREQFF
TRBD1 | TRBJ1-1 | TRBV5-1 | many | TGCGCCAGCAGCATCCGACAGGGGGCAGACACTGAAGCTTTCTTT | CASSIRQGADTEAFF
NA | TRBJ2-3 | TRBV10-3 | once | TGTGCCGTCAGTGAACCGGACAGAGATACGCAGTATTTT | CAVSEPDRDTQYF
NA | TRBJ2-2 | TRBV3-1 | few | TGTGCCAGCAGCCCCCAGGGTTCCACCGGGGAGCTGTTTTTT | CASSPQGSTGELFF
TRBD2 | TRBJ2-1 | TRBV7-3 | many | TGTGCCAGCAGCTTAACTCCGACTAGCGGGGACAATGAGCAGTTCTTC | CASSLTPTSGDNEQFF